Described below is a single T cell receptor beta chain sequence and its context. These data are taken from a study of shared clonotypes between healthy human individuals. Generated by immunoSEQ multiplex PCR, the TCRdb table keeps only in-frame clones and is missing some. The repertoire holds around 2.5 million clones, with over 85% as singletons. V shed 0 bases and J shed 5 bases, with 11 bases lying between them. Germline CDR1 reads SGHRS; CDR2 reads YFSETQ. The CDR3 is made up of 14 amino acids. The chain uses TRBV5-1 and TRBJ2-5, with D uncertain. Sequencing input: naive CD4+ T cells from PBMCs. This sample's subset: CD45RA+ positively selected. The origin of this receptor is a man aged 18 to 35 in good health. Some clones in this sample may be carry-over from other donors' samples. This CDR3 is CASSLELPKETQYF. In DNA, the CDR3 is TGCGCCAGCAGCTTGGAACTACCAAAGGAGACCCAGTACTTC.